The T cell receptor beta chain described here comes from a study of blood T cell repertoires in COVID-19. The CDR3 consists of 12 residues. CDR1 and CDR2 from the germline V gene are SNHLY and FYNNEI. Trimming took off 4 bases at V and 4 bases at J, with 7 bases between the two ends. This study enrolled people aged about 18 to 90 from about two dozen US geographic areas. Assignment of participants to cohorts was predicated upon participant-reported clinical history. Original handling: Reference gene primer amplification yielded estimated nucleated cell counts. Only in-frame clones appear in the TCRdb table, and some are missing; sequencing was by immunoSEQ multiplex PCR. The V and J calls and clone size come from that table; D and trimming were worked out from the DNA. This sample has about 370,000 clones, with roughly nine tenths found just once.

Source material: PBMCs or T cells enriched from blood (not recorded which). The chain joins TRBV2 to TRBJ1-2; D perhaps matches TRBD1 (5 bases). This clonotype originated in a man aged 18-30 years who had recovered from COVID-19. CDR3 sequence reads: CASSGGGYGYTF. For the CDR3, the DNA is TGTGCCAGCAGTGGCGGGGGCTATGGCTACACCTTC.